This TCR beta chain derives from a study of blood T cells in healthy people across ages. It was with a sample-barcoded 5' primer and a J-beta primer mix that a second PCR of about 6 to 11 cycles was run. TCRdb reprocessed the 5' RACE reads via MiXCR and lists one record per CDR3 protein. The sample includes around 990,000 distinct CDR3 sequences, about two fifths of them seen just once. CDR1 and CDR2 from the germline V gene are ENHRY and SYGVKD. The CDR3 is 16 amino acids. Trimming removed 3 bases from V and 0 bases from J, with 11 bases in between. V is TRBV10-3 and J is TRBJ2-2; D not resolved. The receptor was isolated from a man between 18 and 35 years old in good health. Input material: blood. The CDR3 region has the DNA TGTGCCATCAGTGAACGAGTTAGGACGAACACCGGGGAGCTGTTTTTT. Translation gives CAISERVRTNTGELFF.